Sequencing of this TCR beta chain was carried out in a study of T cells in tuberculosis. Study-level findings and limits: The TCR-beta difference was not significant; alpha differences partly reflected length. Smaller distances to GMM-specific TCRs suggested their expansion in active tuberculosis.

In regard to this clone: The antigen remains unidentified.

Germline assignment: CDR1 SGHTA and CDR2 FQGNSA. The V segment lost 4 bases and the J segment 3 bases; nucleotides outside the gene matches: 5. The CDR3 runs 14 residues. Adolescents were screened for latent TB by skin test and IGRA. TCRdb's copy holds only in-frame clones and misses some; the assay was immunoSEQ multiplex PCR. Here the sample spans 20,000 to 25,000 clones, about 96% being singletons. Material for sequencing was PBMCs. The chain uses TRBV7-2 and TRBJ1-1; 7 positions match TRBD1. This TCR was sampled from a donor between 5 and 29 years old with latent tuberculosis or without tuberculosis infection. In DNA, the CDR3 is TGTGCCAGCAGCTACGGACAGGTGGACACTGAAGCTTTCTTT. Translating it yields CASSYGQVDTEAFF.